One sample yielded the 21 T cell receptor beta chains listed below, sequenced in a study of T cell changes during pregnancy in multiple sclerosis. TCRdb's table, derived via immunoSEQ multiplex PCR, lists solely in-frame clones and lacks some. The table lists roughly 30,000 clones, 93% of them singletons, with roughly 0.4% in the top ten. Sequencing used CD4+ T cells from peripheral blood mononuclear cells, obtained in the second trimester of pregnancy. All receptors come from a female donor with multiple sclerosis, enrolled in a pregnancy study.

This clone was observed a few times. The rearrangement links TRBV7-6 to TRBJ1-4; the D gene is possibly TRBD1 (6 bases). The CDR3 covers 14 residues. CDR1 SGHVS and CDR2 FNYEAQ come from the germline V gene. Trimming left V 4 bases short and J 8 bases short, with 14 bases between. CDR3 amino acids: CASSSGVKGEKLFF. The CDR3 region has the DNA TGTGCCAGCAGCTCAGGGGTGAAGGGCGAAAAACTGTTTTTT. Together with reference TRBV7-6 and TRBJ1-4, the CDR3 gives the full variable domain: GAGVSQSPRYKVTKRGQDVALRCDPISGHVSLYWYRQALGQGPEFLTYFNYEAQQDKSGLPNDRFSAERPEGSISTLTIQRTEQRDSAMYRCASSSGVKGEKLFFGSGTQLSVL.

This chain's CDR3 is CAWTRTSPSGTQYF. The CDR3 nucleotides are TGTGCCTGGACTAGGACTAGTCCTTCGGGGACCCAGTACTTC. V and J are TRBV30 and TRBJ2-5; 7 nucleotides agree with TRBD2. Losses at the gene ends were 4 bases for V and 7 bases for J; bases not matched to a gene: 12. Germline V gene sequence: CDR1 GTSNPN, CDR2 SVGIG (reference sequence). The CDR3 spans 14 residues.

CDR3 nucleotide sequence: TGTGCCAGCAGCCCTGGGTGGGGGGGACACAATGAGCAGTTCTTC. It yields the protein CASSPGWGGHNEQFF. This chain uses TRBV7-7 with TRBJ2-1; 7 bases align to TRBD2. Germline-derived CDR1 and CDR2 are SSHAT and FNYEAQ (reference sequence). The CDR3 has 15 residues. V lost 5 bases, J lost 5 bases, and 9 bases stayed unmatched. Combining the CDR3 with reference TRBV7-7 and TRBJ2-1 gives the whole variable domain GAGVSQSPRYKVTKRGQDVTLRCDPISSHATLYWYQQALGQGPEFLTYFNYEAQPDKSGLPSDRFSAERPEGSISTLTIQRTEQRDSAMYRCASSPGWGGHNEQFFGPGTRLTVL.

This sequence joins TRBV19 and TRBJ1-1; TRBD1 aligns across 10 bases. V trimming: 6 bases; J trimming: 0 bases; junction bases outside the gene matches: 7. This CDR3 comprises 16 residues. Germline V gene data show CDR1 as LNHDA and CDR2 as SQIVND (reference sequence). CDR3 in DNA: TGTGCCAGTAGCCGTGGACAGGGGGGTGTGAACACTGAAGCTTTCTTT. Translating it yields CASSRGQGGVNTEAFF.

This rearrangement joins TRBV30 to TRBJ1-5; possibly TRBD1 for D (5 bases). The germline V gene encodes CDR1 GTSNPN and CDR2 SVGIG (reference sequence). The length of the CDR3 is 14 residues. Trimming shortened V by 3 bases and J by 3 bases, and 12 bases separated the two germline ends. CDR3 region: CAWSPLTANQPQHF. DNA of the CDR3: TGTGCCTGGAGCCCGCTGACAGCCAATCAGCCCCAGCATTTT.

This rearrangement joins TRBV7-2 to TRBJ1-5, with D perhaps matching TRBD1 (6 bases). V lost 6 bases, J lost 0 bases, and 9 bases lay in between. CDR1 is SGHTA, CDR2 FQGNSA, per germline. The CDR3 has 14 residues. This CDR3 is CASSDRISNQPQHF. The DNA for the CDR3 is TGTGCCAGCAGTGACAGGATTAGCAATCAGCCCCAGCATTTT.

V is TRBV5-1 and J is TRBJ2-5, with D maybe TRBD1 (5 bases). Germline V gene sequence: CDR1 SGHRS, CDR2 YFSETQ. CDR3 size: 15 residues. Trimming took off 0 bases at V and 5 bases at J, with 14 bases between the two ends. This CDR3 reads CASSLAAKGMETQYF. CDR3 nucleotides: TGCGCCAGCAGCTTGGCCGCGAAGGGGATGGAGACCCAGTACTTC.

The V gene is TRBV28, the J gene TRBJ1-5, with 9 bases lining up with TRBD1. Germline CDR1 reads MDHEN; CDR2 reads SYDVKM. J gave up 2 bases and V 6 bases, and 5 bases lay outside the gene matches. CDR3 length equals 15 residues. The DNA of the CDR3 is TGTGCCAGCAGGCGGGGACAGGGACGCAATCAGCCCCAGCATTTT. Translation gives CASRRGQGRNQPQHF. The full variable domain, completed using reference TRBV28 and TRBJ1-5, is DVKVTQSSRYLVKRTGEKVFLECVQDMDHENMFWYRQDPGLGLRLIYFSYDVKMKEKGDIPEGYSVSREKKERFSLILESASTNQTSMYLCASRRGQGRNQPQHFGDGTRLSIL.

This clone came up once. The CDR3 is CASSLKTGGTFYGYTF. The CDR3 bases are TGTGCCAGCAGCTTAAAAACGGGCGGGACCTTCTATGGCTACACCTTC. The chain combines TRBV7-8 with TRBJ1-2, with a possible D match to TRBD1 (5 bases). The germline V gene has CDR1 SGHVS and CDR2 FQNEAQ. The V gene lost 2 bases and the J gene lost 4 bases, with 17 bases spanning the gap. This CDR3 comprises 16 residues.

The V gene is TRBV7-2, the J gene TRBJ2-5; 8 nucleotides align to TRBD2. This CDR3 region has 16 residues. Germline values: CDR1 SGHTA, CDR2 FQGNSA. Unmatched junction bases numbered 5, after V lost 1 base and J lost 1 base. CDR3 loop: CASSLGALAVQETQYF. CDR3 DNA: TGTGCCAGCAGCTTAGGAGCACTAGCGGTCCAAGAGACCCAGTACTTC.

V and J are TRBV5-4 and TRBJ2-1, with D possibly matching TRBD2 (6 bases). V lost 3 bases to trimming and J lost 7 bases, with 11 bases between them. The V gene's germline CDR1 is SGHNT and CDR2 YYREEE (reference sequence). This CDR3 is built from 13 residues. The CDR3: CASSWGTENEQFF. The CDR3 DNA sequence: TGTGCCAGCAGCTGGGGGACTGAAAATGAGCAGTTCTTC.

The rearrangement links TRBV5-8 to TRBJ2-1; no definite D call. Trimming removed 8 bases from V and 0 bases from J, with 15 bases in between. Germline values: CDR1 SGHTS, CDR2 YDEGEE. The CDR3 totals 15 residues. The CDR3 DNA reads as TGTGCCAGTCAAAAAAGCCCGAGCTCCTACAATGAGCAGTTCTTC. Its protein is CASQKSPSSYNEQFF.

The genes are TRBV19 and TRBJ2-1, with 8 nucleotides matching TRBD2. The CDR3 loop spans 17 amino acids. V gave up 0 bases and J gave up 2 bases; unmatched junction bases: 6. In germline, CDR1 is LNHDA, CDR2 SQIVND (reference sequence). The CDR3 region is CASSIERLAWTYNEQFF. The CDR3 nucleotides read TGTGCCAGTAGTATAGAGAGACTAGCGTGGACCTACAATGAGCAGTTCTTC.

This CDR3 reads CASSPFRSGRGLEQYF. The CDR3 DNA sequence: TGTGCCAGCAGCCCGTTTCGGAGCGGGAGAGGCCTCGAGCAGTACTTC. The V call is TRBV7-9, the J call TRBJ2-7; 8 nucleotides agree with TRBD2. Germline trimming cut 5 bases from V and 6 bases from J; bases unmatched to any gene: 15. This CDR3 is 16 amino acids long. From germline, CDR1 is SEHNR and CDR2 FQNEAQ (reference sequence).

The chain links TRBV28 to TRBJ1-1, with 7 bases that match TRBD1. There are 16 residues in the CDR3. Germline assignment: CDR1 MDHEN and CDR2 SYDVKM. Trimming cost V 2 bases and J 3 bases; bases outside gene matches: 9. CDR3 in amino acids: CASSLGGRGKDTEAFF. The DNA for the CDR3 is TGTGCCAGCAGTTTAGGCGGCAGGGGGAAGGACACTGAAGCTTTCTTT.

V is TRBV19 and J is TRBJ2-1; possibly TRBD2 for D (5 bases). The germline gives CDR1 LNHDA, CDR2 SQIVND (reference sequence). The CDR3 spans 15 residues. The V and J ends lost 3 bases and 1 base respectively, with 10 bases between them. CDR3 loop: CASSMDSLSYNEQFF. CDR3 nucleotide sequence: TGTGCCAGTAGTATGGACTCGCTATCCTACAATGAGCAGTTCTTC.

The chain couples TRBV28 to TRBJ2-5; D unresolved. The V gene lost 3 bases and the J gene lost 1 base, with 9 bases spanning the gap. The germline CDR1 and CDR2 sequences are MDHEN and SYDVKM. This CDR3 is built from 14 residues. CDR3 loop: CASSFGPVQETQYF. In nucleotides, the CDR3 is TGTGCCAGCAGTTTTGGGCCGGTCCAAGAGACCCAGTACTTC.

The chain carries TRBV5-1 and TRBJ2-3; D ambiguous. This CDR3 spans 14 amino acids. Per germline, CDR1 SGHRS and CDR2 YFSETQ. Trimming took off 0 bases at V and 2 bases at J, with 7 bases between the two ends. CDR3 sequence reads: CASSLGGYTDTQYF. The CDR3 nucleotides are TGCGCCAGCAGCTTGGGAGGTTACACAGATACGCAGTATTTT.

J is TRBJ2-1 and V is TRBV5-1; 10 bases line up with TRBD2. With 1 base clipped from V and 7 bases from J, the junction kept 11 bases outside the gene matches. CDR3 length equals 17 residues. Germline assignment: CDR1 SGHRS and CDR2 YFSETQ. CDR3 sequence (DNA): TGCGCCAGCAGCTTGAGGCCTAGCGGGAGTGGGGTGAATGAGCAGTTCTTC. It yields the protein CASSLRPSGSGVNEQFF.

J is TRBJ1-1 and V is TRBV11-2, with D possibly matching TRBD1 (6 bases). The CDR3 length is 14 residues. Germline CDR1 SGHAT, CDR2 FQNNGV. Trimming removed 5 bases from V and 1 base from J, with 11 bases in between. The CDR3 reads CASSRGTRNTEAFF. As DNA, the CDR3 is TGTGCCAGCAGCCGTGGGACACGGAACACTGAAGCTTTCTTT.

The genes are TRBV7-8 and TRBJ2-5; no clear D. V was clipped by 2 bases and J by 3 bases, with 16 bases between them. The length of the CDR3 is 16 residues. The germline gives CDR1 SGHVS, CDR2 FQNEAQ. The chain's CDR3 is CASSLLAVGSKETQYF. The CDR3 DNA is TGTGCCAGCAGCTTACTCGCGGTCGGCAGCAAAGAGACCCAGTACTTC.